This section outlines one T cell receptor (beta chain) sequence together with its context. Its antigen is unidentified. Terminally differentiated effector memory CD45RA+ cells were left out of the naive CD8 fraction, which was CD45RO-negative and positively selected for CCR7. The sample comes from a study of shared clonotypes between healthy human individuals. Points from the study as a whole: The low donor count limited represented genetic and exposure-history diversity.

The data were produced by immunoSEQ multiplex PCR, yet TCRdb's version contains in-frame clones alone and is incomplete. The data contain about 2,200,000 clones, about 92% of them singletons. The CDR3 covers 14 residues. Germline trimming cut 4 bases from V and 6 bases from J; bases unmatched to any gene: 5. CDR1 and CDR2 (germline): MNHEY, SMNVEV (reference sequence). This clonotype was obtained from a young man in good health. Some clones in this sample may be carry-over from other donors' samples. Material: naive CD8+ T cells from PBMCs. J is TRBJ1-5 and V is TRBV27, with 8 bases lining up with TRBD1. The CDR3 here is CASSYSTGVQPQHF. In nucleotides, the CDR3 is TGTGCCAGCAGTTACTCGACAGGGGTTCAGCCCCAGCATTTT.